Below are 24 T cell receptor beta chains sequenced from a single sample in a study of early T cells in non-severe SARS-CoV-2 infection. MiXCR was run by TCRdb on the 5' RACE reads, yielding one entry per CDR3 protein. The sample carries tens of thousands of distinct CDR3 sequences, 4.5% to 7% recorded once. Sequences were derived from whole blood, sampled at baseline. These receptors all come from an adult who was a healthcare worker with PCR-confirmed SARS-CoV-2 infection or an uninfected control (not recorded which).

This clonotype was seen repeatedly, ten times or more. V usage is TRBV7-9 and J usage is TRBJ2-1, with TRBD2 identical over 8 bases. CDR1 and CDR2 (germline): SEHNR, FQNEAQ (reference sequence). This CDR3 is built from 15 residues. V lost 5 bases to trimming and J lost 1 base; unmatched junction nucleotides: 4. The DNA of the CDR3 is TGTGCCAGCAGCGAAGCGGGAGCGTCCTACAATGAGCAGTTCTTC. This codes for CASSEAGASYNEQFF.

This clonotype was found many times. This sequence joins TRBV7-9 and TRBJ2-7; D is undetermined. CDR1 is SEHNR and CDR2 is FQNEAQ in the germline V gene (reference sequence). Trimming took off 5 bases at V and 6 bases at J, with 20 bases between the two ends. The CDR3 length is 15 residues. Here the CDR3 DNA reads TGTGCCAGCAGCCAAGGACCCGGACGAAGGGTCGAGCAGTACTTC. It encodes CASSQGPGRRVEQYF.

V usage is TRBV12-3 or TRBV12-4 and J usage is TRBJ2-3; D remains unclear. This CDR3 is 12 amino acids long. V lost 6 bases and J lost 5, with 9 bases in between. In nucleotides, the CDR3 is TGTGCCAGCAGGATAGCAGGAGATACGCAGTATTTT. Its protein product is CASRIAGDTQYF.

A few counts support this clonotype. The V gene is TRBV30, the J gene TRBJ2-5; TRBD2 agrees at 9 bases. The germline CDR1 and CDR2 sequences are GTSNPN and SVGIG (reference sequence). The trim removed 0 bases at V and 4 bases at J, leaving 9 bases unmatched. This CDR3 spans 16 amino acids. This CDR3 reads CAWSVLTCGGGETQYF. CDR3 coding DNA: TGTGCCTGGAGTGTACTTACTTGCGGGGGGGGAGAGACCCAGTACTTC. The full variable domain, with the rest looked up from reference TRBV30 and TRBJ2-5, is SQTIHQWPATLVQPVGSPLSLECTVEGTSNPNLYWYRQAAGRGLQLLFYSVGIGQISSEVPQNLSASRPQDRQFILSSKKLLLSDSGFYLCAWSVLTCGGGETQYFGPGTRLLVL.

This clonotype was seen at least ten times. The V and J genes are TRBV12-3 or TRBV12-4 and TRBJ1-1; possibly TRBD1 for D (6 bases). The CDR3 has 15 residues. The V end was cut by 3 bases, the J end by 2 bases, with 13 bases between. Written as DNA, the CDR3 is TGTGCCAGCAGTTTTAGGGGGGGCGTAAACACTGAAGCTTTCTTT. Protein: CASSFRGGVNTEAFF.

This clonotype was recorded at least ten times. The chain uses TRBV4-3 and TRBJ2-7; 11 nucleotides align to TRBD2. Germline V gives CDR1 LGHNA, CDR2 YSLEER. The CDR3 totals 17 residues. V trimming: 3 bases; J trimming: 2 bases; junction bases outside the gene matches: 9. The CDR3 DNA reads TGCGCCAGCAGCCAGTCCCTAGGGACTAGCGGAACCTACGAGCAGTACTTC. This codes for CASSQSLGTSGTYEQYF.

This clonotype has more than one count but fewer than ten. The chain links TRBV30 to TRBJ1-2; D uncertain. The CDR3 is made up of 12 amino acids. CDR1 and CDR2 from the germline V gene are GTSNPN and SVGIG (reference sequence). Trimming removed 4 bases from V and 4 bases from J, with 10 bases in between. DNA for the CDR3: TGTGCCTGGATTCAGGAGCCCTATGGCTACACCTTC. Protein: CAWIQEPYGYTF. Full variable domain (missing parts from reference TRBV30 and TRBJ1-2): SQTIHQWPATLVQPVGSPLSLECTVEGTSNPNLYWYRQAAGRGLQLLFYSVGIGQISSEVPQNLSASRPQDRQFILSSKKLLLSDSGFYLCAWIQEPYGYTFGSGTRLTVV.

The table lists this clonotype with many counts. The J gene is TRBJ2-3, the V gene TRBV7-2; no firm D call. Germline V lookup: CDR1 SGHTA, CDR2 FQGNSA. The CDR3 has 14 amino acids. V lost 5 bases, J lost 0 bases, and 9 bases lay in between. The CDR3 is CASSKDGSTDTQYF. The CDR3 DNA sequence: TGTGCCAGCAGCAAGGATGGTAGCACAGATACGCAGTATTTT.

Here the CDR3 reads CSAADQTYEQYF. CDR3 nucleotides: TGCAGTGCCGCCGACCAGACCTACGAGCAGTACTTC. The chain couples TRBV20-1 to TRBJ2-7; D not certain. There are 12 residues in the CDR3. Trimming took 6 bases from V and 2 from J, leaving 11 bases between them. Per the germline V gene, CDR1 is DFQATT and CDR2 is SNEGSKA (reference sequence).

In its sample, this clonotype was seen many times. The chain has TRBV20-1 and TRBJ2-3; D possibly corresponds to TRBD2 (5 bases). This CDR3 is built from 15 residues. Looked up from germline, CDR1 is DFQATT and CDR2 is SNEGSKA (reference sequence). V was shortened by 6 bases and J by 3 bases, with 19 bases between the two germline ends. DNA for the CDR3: TGCAGTGCGAAGAAATCAGTAAGCGGAACAGATACGCAGTATTTT. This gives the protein CSAKKSVSGTDTQYF.

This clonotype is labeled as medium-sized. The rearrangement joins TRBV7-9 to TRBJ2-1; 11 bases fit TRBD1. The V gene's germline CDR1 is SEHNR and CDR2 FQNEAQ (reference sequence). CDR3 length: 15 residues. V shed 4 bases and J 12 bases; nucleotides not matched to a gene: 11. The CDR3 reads CASSSRDRGASGQFF. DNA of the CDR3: TGTGCCAGCAGCTCCCGGGACAGGGGGGCATCTGGGCAGTTCTTC.

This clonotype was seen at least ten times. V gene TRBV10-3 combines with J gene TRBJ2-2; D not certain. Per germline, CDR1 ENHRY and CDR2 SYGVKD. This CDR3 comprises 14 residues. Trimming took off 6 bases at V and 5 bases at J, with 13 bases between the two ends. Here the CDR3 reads CAIRVDLGTGELFF. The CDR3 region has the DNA TGTGCCATCAGGGTGGACCTTGGGACCGGGGAGCTGTTTTTT.

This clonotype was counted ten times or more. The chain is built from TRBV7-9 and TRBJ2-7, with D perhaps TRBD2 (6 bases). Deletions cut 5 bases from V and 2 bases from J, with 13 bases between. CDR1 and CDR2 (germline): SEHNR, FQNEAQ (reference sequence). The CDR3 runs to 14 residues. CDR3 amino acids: CASSTVRGTYEQYF. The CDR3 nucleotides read TGTGCCAGCAGCACCGTACGGGGGACCTACGAGCAGTACTTC.

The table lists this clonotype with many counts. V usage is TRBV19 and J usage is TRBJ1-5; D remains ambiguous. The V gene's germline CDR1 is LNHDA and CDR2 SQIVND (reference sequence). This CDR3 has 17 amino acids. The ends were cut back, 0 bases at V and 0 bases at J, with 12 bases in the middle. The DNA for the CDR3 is TGTGCCAGTAGTATAGATCCCCCCGGATATAGCAATCAGCCCCAGCATTTT. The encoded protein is CASSIDPPGYSNQPQHF.

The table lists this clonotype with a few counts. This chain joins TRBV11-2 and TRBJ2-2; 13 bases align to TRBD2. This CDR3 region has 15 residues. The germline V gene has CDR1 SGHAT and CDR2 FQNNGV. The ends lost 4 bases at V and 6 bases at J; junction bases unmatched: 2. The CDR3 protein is CASSSGLAGAGELFF. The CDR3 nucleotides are TGTGCCAGCAGCTCCGGACTAGCGGGAGCCGGGGAGCTGTTTTTT.

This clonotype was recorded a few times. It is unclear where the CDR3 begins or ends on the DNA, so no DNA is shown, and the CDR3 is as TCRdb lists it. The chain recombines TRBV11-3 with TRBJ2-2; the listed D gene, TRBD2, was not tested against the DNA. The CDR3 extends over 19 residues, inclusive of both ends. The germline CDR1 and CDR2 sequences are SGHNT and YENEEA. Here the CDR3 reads CASSASTPKDGEPPGSCFF.

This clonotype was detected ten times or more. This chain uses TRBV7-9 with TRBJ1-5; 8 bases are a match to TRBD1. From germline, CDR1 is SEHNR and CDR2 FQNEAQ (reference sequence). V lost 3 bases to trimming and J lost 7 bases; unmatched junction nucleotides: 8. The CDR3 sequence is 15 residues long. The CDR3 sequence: CASSFDRDRPQPQHF. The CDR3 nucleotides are TGTGCCAGCAGCTTTGACCGGGACAGGCCCCAGCCCCAGCATTTT.

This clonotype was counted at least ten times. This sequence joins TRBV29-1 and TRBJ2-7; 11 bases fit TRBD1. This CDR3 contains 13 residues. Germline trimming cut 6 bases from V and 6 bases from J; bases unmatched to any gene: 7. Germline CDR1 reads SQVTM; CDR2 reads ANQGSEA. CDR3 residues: CSVKPGTGGEQYF. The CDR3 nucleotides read TGCAGCGTAAAACCCGGGACAGGGGGCGAGCAGTACTTC.

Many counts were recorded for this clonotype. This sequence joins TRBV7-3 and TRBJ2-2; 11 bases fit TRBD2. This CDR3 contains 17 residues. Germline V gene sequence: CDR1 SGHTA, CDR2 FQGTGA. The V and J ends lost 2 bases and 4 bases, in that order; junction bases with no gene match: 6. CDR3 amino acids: CASSLASGGQSTGELFF. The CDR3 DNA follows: TGTGCCAGCAGCTTAGCTAGCGGGGGGCAGTCCACCGGGGAGCTGTTTTTT.

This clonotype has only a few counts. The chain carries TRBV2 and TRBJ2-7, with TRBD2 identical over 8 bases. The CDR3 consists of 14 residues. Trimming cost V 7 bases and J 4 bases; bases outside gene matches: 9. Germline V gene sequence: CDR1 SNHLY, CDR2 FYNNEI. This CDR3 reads CASKITSGFYEQYF. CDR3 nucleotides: TGTGCCAGCAAAATCACTAGCGGCTTTTACGAGCAGTACTTC.

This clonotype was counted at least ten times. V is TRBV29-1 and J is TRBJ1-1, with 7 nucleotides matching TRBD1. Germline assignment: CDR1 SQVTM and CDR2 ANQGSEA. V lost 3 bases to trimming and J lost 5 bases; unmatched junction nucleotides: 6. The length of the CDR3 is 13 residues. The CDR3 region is CSVDFPRGTEAFF. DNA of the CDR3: TGCAGCGTTGACTTCCCCAGGGGGACTGAAGCTTTCTTT. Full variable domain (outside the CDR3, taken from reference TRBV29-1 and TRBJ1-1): SAVISQKPSRDICQRGTSLTIQCQVDSQVTMMFWYRQQPGQSLTLIATANQGSEATYESGFVIDKFPISRPNLTFSTLTVSNMSPEDSSIYLCSVDFPRGTEAFFGQGTRLTVV.

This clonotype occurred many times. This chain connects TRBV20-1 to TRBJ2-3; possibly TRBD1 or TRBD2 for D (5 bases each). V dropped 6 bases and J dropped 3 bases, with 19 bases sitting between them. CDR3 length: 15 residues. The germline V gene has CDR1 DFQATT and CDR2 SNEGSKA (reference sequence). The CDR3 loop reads CSAPDRTRGTDTQYF. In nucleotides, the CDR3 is TGCAGTGCCCCCGACCGGACAAGAGGGACAGATACGCAGTATTTT.

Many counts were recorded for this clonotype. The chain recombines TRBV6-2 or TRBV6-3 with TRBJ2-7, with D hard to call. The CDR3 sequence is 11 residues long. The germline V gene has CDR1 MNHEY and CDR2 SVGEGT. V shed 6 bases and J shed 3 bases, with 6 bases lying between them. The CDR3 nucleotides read TGTGCCAGCAGCCGCGTCTACGAGCAGTACTTC. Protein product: CASSRVYEQYF.

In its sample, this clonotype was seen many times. The CDR3 DNA follows: TGTGCCAGCAGTTCTAGACTAGCGGGAGGAACATACAATGAGCAGTTCTTC. It encodes CASSSRLAGGTYNEQFF. The V call is TRBV2, the J call TRBJ2-1, with TRBD2 identical over 13 bases. Germline assignment: CDR1 SNHLY and CDR2 FYNNEI. V trimming: 5 bases; J trimming: 4 bases; junction bases outside the gene matches: 8. The CDR3 spans 17 residues.